The 24 T cell receptor beta chains in this list originate from one sample, sequenced in a study of T cell repertoires in cytomegalovirus infection. TCRdb re-called the reads through MiXCR, storing one row per CDR3 protein. The sample has some 700,000 distinct CDR3 sequences, roughly 33% seen once. These receptors' targets are unknown. Sequenced material: cultured PBMCs, taken from culture after CMV antigen stimulation. These TCRs come from a human donor in good health (CMV status not recorded). Some clones in this sample may be carry-over from other donors' samples.

The genes are TRBV7-2 and TRBJ2-6; D possibly corresponds to TRBD2 (6 bases). Trimming removed 5 bases at V and 4 bases at J, with 12 bases between. Germline assignment: CDR1 SGHTA and CDR2 FQGNSA. The CDR3 is made up of 15 amino acids. Written as DNA, the CDR3 is TGTGCCAGCAGCGGAGGGTCTCCCGGGGCCAACGTCCTGACTTTC. Amino acid sequence: CASSGGSPGANVLTF.

The chain has TRBV4-3 and TRBJ2-5; D possibly matches TRBD1 or TRBD2 (6 bases each). The V end lost 2 bases, the J end lost 1 base, and 14 bases lay between the germline ends. CDR3 length: 16 amino acids. CDR1 and CDR2 from the germline V gene are LGHNA and YSLEER. Here the CDR3 reads CASSQYGGQAQETQYF. CDR3 DNA sequence: TGCGCCAGCAGCCAATATGGGGGGCAAGCCCAAGAGACCCAGTACTTC.

The chain's CDR3 is CASADGGSYEQYF. As DNA, the CDR3 is TGTGCCAGCGCAGATGGAGGGAGCTACGAGCAGTACTTC. The rearrangement joins TRBV6-6 to TRBJ2-7, with TRBD2 as a possible D gene (6 bases). Looked up from germline, CDR1 is MNHNY and CDR2 is SVGAGI (reference sequence). CDR3 length: 13 residues. Deletions cut 8 bases from V and 3 bases from J, with 14 bases between.

The chain employs TRBV7-6 and TRBJ1-5; the D gene is possibly TRBD1 (6 bases). Germline V gene lookup returns CDR1 SGHVS and CDR2 FNYEAQ. This CDR3 spans 15 amino acids. V lost 1 base, J lost 2 bases, and 9 bases lay in between. CDR3 sequence reads: CASSLDAGGNQPQHF. The CDR3 DNA follows: TGTGCCAGCAGCTTAGATGCAGGGGGCAATCAGCCCCAGCATTTT. Together with reference TRBV7-6 and TRBJ1-5, the CDR3 gives the full variable domain: GAGVSQSPRYKVTKRGQDVALRCDPISGHVSLYWYRQALGQGPEFLTYFNYEAQQDKSGLPNDRFSAERPEGSISTLTIQRTEQRDSAMYRCASSLDAGGNQPQHFGDGTRLSIL.

This chain joins TRBV27 and TRBJ1-5; D is unclear. This CDR3 is 15 amino acids long. In germline, CDR1 is MNHEY, CDR2 SMNVEV (reference sequence). The V end was cut by 5 bases, the J end by 1 base, with 12 bases between. DNA for the CDR3: TGTGCCAGCAGTAGCCGTCGAGGGAGCAATCAGCCCCAGCATTTT. This sequence encodes CASSSRRGSNQPQHF.

This clonotype was found a few times. The V gene is TRBV20-1, the J gene TRBJ2-1; no definite D call. This CDR3 has 12 amino acids. Germline V gene sequence: CDR1 DFQATT, CDR2 SNEGSKA (reference sequence). Trimming took off 0 bases at V and 10 bases at J, with 10 bases between the two ends. The CDR3 region has the DNA TGCAGTGCTAGAGATACTCCTGACGAGCAGTTCTTC. The encoded protein is CSARDTPDEQFF.

This chain connects TRBV7-8 to TRBJ1-5, with no clear D. Germline-derived CDR1 and CDR2 are SGHVS and FQNEAQ. V lost 6 bases, J lost 2 bases, and 14 bases lay in between. There are 15 residues in the CDR3. CDR3 bases: TGTGCCAGCAGTTGCCTCGAAGGCGGCAATCAGCCCCAGCATTTT. Its translation is CASSCLEGGNQPQHF.

The rearrangement links TRBV5-6 to TRBJ1-2, with 8 positions matching TRBD1. The germline V gene has CDR1 SGHDT and CDR2 YYEEEE. After removal of 6 bases from V and 1 base from J, the junction contained 8 bases not matched to a gene. The length of the CDR3 is 15 residues. The CDR3, as DNA: TGTGCCAGCACCCCCGGACAGGGAATTAACTATGGCTACACCTTC. It is translated as CASTPGQGINYGYTF.

This clonotype has just a few counts. V and J are TRBV28 and TRBJ2-1; unclear D gene. Germline lookup yields CDR1 MDHEN and CDR2 SYDVKM. Trimming took off 3 bases at V and 3 bases at J, with 15 bases between the two ends. The CDR3 consists of 16 residues. The CDR3 nucleotides read TGTGCCAGCAGTTTCGTCGCTTCGGACGGCTACAATGAGCAGTTCTTC. It codes for CASSFVASDGYNEQFF. Combining the CDR3 with reference TRBV28 and TRBJ2-1 gives the whole variable domain DVKVTQSSRYLVKRTGEKVFLECVQDMDHENMFWYRQDPGLGLRLIYFSYDVKMKEKGDIPEGYSVSREKKERFSLILESASTNQTSMYLCASSFVASDGYNEQFFGPGTRLTVL.

The genes are TRBV20-1 and TRBJ2-3, with D unresolved. V lost 4 bases to trimming and J lost 4 bases, with 9 bases between them. Germline CDR1 reads DFQATT; CDR2 reads SNEGSKA (reference sequence). The CDR3 extends over 12 amino acids. CDR3 in DNA: TGCAGTGCTATATACCCCCCAGATACGCAGTATTTT. Protein product: CSAIYPPDTQYF.

This clonotype was seen at least ten times. The junction and the germline gene differ at one end; a read error may be behind it. The rearrangement links TRBV10-3 to TRBJ2-7; D assignment may be TRBD1 or TRBD2 (6 bases each). Per germline, CDR1 ENHRY and CDR2 SYGVKD. The CDR3 is 13 amino acids. The CDR3 loop reads CAINEGGSYEQYF. CDR3 DNA sequence: TGTGCCATCAATGAGGGGGGCTCCTACGAGCAGTACTTC.

V is TRBV28 and J is TRBJ2-3; no definite D call. Germline loops: CDR1 MDHEN, CDR2 SYDVKM. V gave up 1 base and J gave up 5 bases, with 7 bases separating them. The CDR3 consists of 13 residues. The CDR3 loop reads CASSLLSLDTQYF. CDR3 DNA: TGTGCCAGCAGTTTATTATCCCTAGATACGCAGTATTTT.

The chain is built from TRBV7-2 and TRBJ1-2, with TRBD1 matching over 7 bases. Looked up from germline, CDR1 is SGHTA and CDR2 is FQGNSA. This CDR3 comprises 13 residues. Trimming cost V 4 bases and J 6 bases; bases outside gene matches: 5. The CDR3 region is CASSSQGGDGYTF. As DNA, the CDR3 is TGTGCCAGCAGCTCGCAGGGGGGGGATGGCTACACCTTC.

This clonotype was seen a handful of times. This chain connects TRBV7-2 to TRBJ2-7; D is possibly TRBD1 (5 bases). Germline-derived CDR1 and CDR2 are SGHTA and FQGNSA. CDR3 size: 14 residues. V was trimmed by 1 base and J by 3 bases, leaving 10 bases between them. The CDR3 DNA follows: TGTGCCAGCAGCTTAGGCGACAGCAACTACGAGCAGTACTTC. Its translation: CASSLGDSNYEQYF. Complete variable domain (other parts from reference TRBV7-2 and TRBJ2-7): GAGVSQSPSNKVTEKGKDVELRCDPISGHTALYWYRQSLGQGLEFLIYFQGNSAPDKSGLPSDRFSAERTGGSVSTLTIQRTQQEDSAVYLCASSLGDSNYEQYFGPGTRLTVT.

V usage is TRBV11-1 and J usage is TRBJ2-2; perhaps D is TRBD1 or TRBD2 (5 bases each). This CDR3 region has 17 residues. Trimming left V 0 bases short and J 7 bases short, with 18 bases between. In germline, CDR1 is SGHAT, CDR2 FQDESV (reference sequence). CDR3 DNA: TGTGCCAGCAGCTTAGCCCCCCGGGGCCCGCTGGGCGGGGAGCTGTTTTTT. It is translated as CASSLAPRGPLGGELFF.

This clonotype was observed a handful of times. The genes are TRBV12-3 or TRBV12-4 and TRBJ2-5; 13 bases agree with TRBD2. V shed 6 bases and J 9 bases; nucleotides not matched to a gene: 16. The CDR3 is 17 residues long. In DNA, the CDR3 is TGTGCCAGCAGGGCGGGACTAGCGGGGAGCAGTGTAGGGTCCCAGTACTTC. Translated, it gives CASRAGLAGSSVGSQYF.

A few counts support this clonotype. The V and J genes are TRBV11-2 and TRBJ2-3; D gene uncertain. The CDR3 has 12 residues. Per the germline V gene, CDR1 is SGHAT and CDR2 is FQNNGV. Trimming shortened V by 5 bases and J by 5 bases, and 8 bases separated the two germline ends. CDR3 amino acids: CASSISEDTQYF. The CDR3 region has the DNA TGTGCCAGCAGCATCAGTGAAGATACGCAGTATTTT.

The rearrangement links TRBV12-3 or TRBV12-4 to TRBJ2-2; D is possibly TRBD2 (6 bases). The CDR3 totals 15 residues. Trimming removed 2 bases from V and 6 bases from J, with 13 bases in between. CDR3 bases: TGTGCCAGCAGTTTAATTGGGGGGAATGCCGGGGAGCTGTTTTTT. It encodes CASSLIGGNAGELFF.

This clonotype was picked up a small number of times. The chain carries TRBV5-1 and TRBJ2-5, with 8 bases lining up with TRBD2. CDR3 length: 15 residues. CDR1 and CDR2 from the germline V gene are SGHRS and YFSETQ. After removal of 0 bases from V and 3 bases from J, the junction contained 4 bases not matched to a gene. CDR3 protein: CASSLARRGEETQYF. The CDR3 DNA sequence: TGCGCCAGCAGCTTGGCCAGGCGGGGGGAAGAGACCCAGTACTTC. Together with reference TRBV5-1 and TRBJ2-5, the CDR3 gives the full variable domain: KAGVTQTPRYLIKTRGQQVTLSCSPISGHRSVSWYQQTPGQGLQFLFEYFSETQRNKGNFPGRFSGRQFSNSRSEMNVSTLELGDSALYLCASSLARRGEETQYFGPGTRLLVL.

This clonotype occurred a few times. The chain couples TRBV7-9 to TRBJ2-5; D is undetermined. There are 15 residues in the CDR3. Per the germline V gene, CDR1 is SEHNR and CDR2 is FQNEAQ (reference sequence). Trimming left V 4 bases short and J 3 bases short, with 15 bases between. The CDR3: CASSSIRPGEETQYF. CDR3 nucleotide sequence: TGTGCCAGCAGCTCAATCAGACCTGGCGAAGAGACCCAGTACTTC.

J is TRBJ2-5 and V is TRBV7-9; the D gene is possibly TRBD1 (5 bases). Germline loops: CDR1 SEHNR, CDR2 FQNEAQ (reference sequence). V lost 5 bases and J lost 2, with 15 bases in between. This CDR3 has 15 residues. The CDR3 loop reads CASSVLRGSQETQYF. DNA for the CDR3: TGTGCCAGCAGCGTGTTAAGGGGAAGTCAAGAGACCCAGTACTTC.

This clonotype was recorded many times. V and J are TRBV7-2 and TRBJ2-5; TRBD2 matches 9 bases. The CDR3 extends over 15 amino acids. J gave up 4 bases and V 1 base, and 4 bases lay outside the gene matches. The germline V gene has CDR1 SGHTA and CDR2 FQGNSA. The CDR3 reads CASSLGGGEGETQYF. CDR3 DNA: TGTGCCAGCAGCTTAGGCGGGGGGGAGGGAGAGACCCAGTACTTC.

This chain connects TRBV19 to TRBJ2-1; D might be TRBD1 (5 bases). This CDR3 spans 14 amino acids. V was trimmed by 6 bases and J by 8 bases, leaving 17 bases between them. The germline V gene has CDR1 LNHDA and CDR2 SQIVND (reference sequence). This CDR3 is CASSSAGFFYEQFF. The CDR3 coding sequence is TGTGCCAGTAGCAGCGCAGGGTTCTTTTATGAGCAGTTCTTC.

This chain joins TRBV6-1 and TRBJ1-5, with D uncertain. The germline CDR1 and CDR2 sequences are MNHNS and SASEGT. This CDR3 contains 15 residues. V was shortened by 7 bases and J by 2 bases, with 15 bases between the two germline ends. The CDR3 here is CASTPQGRGNQPQHF. CDR3 coding DNA: TGTGCCAGCACCCCTCAAGGTAGGGGCAATCAGCCCCAGCATTTT.